This entry lists 13 T cell receptor beta chains sequenced from one sample in a study of beta chain features in type 1 diabetes. Findings and caveats of the study: All four CD4+ subsets of Type 1 diabetes patients contained TCRB CDR3s that were moderately but significantly shorter.

Expressed TCRB transcripts got sequenced, as all isolated RNA was reverse transcribed. Sequencing was performed with immunoSEQ multiplex PCR; in TCRdb, only in-frame clones are kept and a portion is missing. This sample has about 150,000 clones, with approximately 9.1% found just once. Antigens for these TCRs are unknown. The sequencing sample was made of central memory CD4+ T cells from blood. The receptor source for this set is a woman aged 25-40 years with type 1 diabetes.

The rearrangement uses TRBV29-1 and TRBJ2-2; 10 bases agree with TRBD1. This CDR3 has 14 residues. Per the germline V gene, CDR1 is SQVTM and CDR2 is ANQGSEA. V shed 7 bases, J shed 5 bases, and the junction held 7 bases outside the gene matches. The CDR3 region has the DNA TGCAGCGGACGACAGGGGGCGCGTACCGGGGAGCTGTTTTTT. It specifies CSGRQGARTGELFF.

This clone came up a few times. The chain couples TRBV9 to TRBJ2-5; 11 nucleotides line up with TRBD2. Germline V lookup: CDR1 SGDLS, CDR2 YYNGEE. V lost 4 bases to trimming and J lost 7 bases; unmatched junction nucleotides: 9. The CDR3 totals 15 residues. This CDR3 reads CASSPVAGGSRTQYF. As DNA, the CDR3 is TGTGCCAGCAGCCCCGTAGCGGGAGGGAGTCGGACCCAGTACTTC.

This chain connects TRBV30 to TRBJ2-3; no firm D call. In germline, CDR1 is GTSNPN, CDR2 SVGIG (reference sequence). Trimming stripped 3 bases from V and 0 bases from J, with 4 bases between. There are 12 residues in the CDR3. DNA for the CDR3: TGTGCCTGGAGCCGGAGCACAGATACGCAGTATTTT. Translating gives CAWSRSTDTQYF.

This clone was detected a few times. The rearrangement links TRBV9 to TRBJ2-7; 10 bases align to TRBD2. Per the germline V gene, CDR1 is SGDLS and CDR2 is YYNGEE. This CDR3 has 16 amino acids. V shed 0 bases, J shed 4 bases, and the junction held 7 bases outside the gene matches. CDR3: CASSVVLGTSVYEQYF. In nucleotides, the CDR3 is TGTGCCAGCAGCGTAGTTCTCGGGACTAGCGTGTACGAGCAGTACTTC.

This clone has more than one count but fewer than ten. The J gene is TRBJ2-1, the V gene TRBV9, with D possibly matching TRBD1 (6 bases). This CDR3 is built from 14 residues. Germline CDR1 reads SGDLS; CDR2 reads YYNGEE. The V and J ends lost 4 bases and 4 bases respectively, with 12 bases between them. For the CDR3, the DNA is TGTGCCAGCAGCCGCACGGACAGATACAATGAGCAGTTCTTC. Its protein is CASSRTDRYNEQFF.

The rearrangement joins TRBV7-3 to TRBJ2-2; D not certain. V shed 0 bases and J shed 0 bases, with 5 bases lying between them. Germline CDR1 reads SGHTA; CDR2 reads FQGTGA. The CDR3 has 15 residues. CDR3 in DNA: TGTGCCAGCAGCTTAACCAGCGCGAACACCGGGGAGCTGTTTTTT. It yields the protein CASSLTSANTGELFF. The full variable domain, its missing parts supplied by reference TRBV7-3 and TRBJ2-2, is GAGVSQTPSNKVTEKGKYVELRCDPISGHTALYWYRQSLGQGPEFLIYFQGTGAADDSGLPNDRFFAVRPEGSVSTLKIQRTERGDSAVYLCASSLTSANTGELFFGEGSRLTVL.

A few counts support this clone. The V and J genes are TRBV18 and TRBJ2-3; 7 nucleotides line up with TRBD1. Per germline, CDR1 KGHSH and CDR2 LQKENI. This CDR3 is 16 amino acids long. The ends lost 3 bases at V and 0 bases at J; junction bases unmatched: 6. CDR3 protein: CASSPSGTASTDTQYF. The CDR3 DNA reads TGTGCCAGCTCACCTTCCGGGACAGCTAGCACAGATACGCAGTATTTT.

The chain joins TRBV29-1 to TRBJ2-1, with D perhaps matching TRBD2 (6 bases). V shed 4 bases and J shed 4 bases, with 20 bases lying between them. Germline V gene sequence: CDR1 SQVTM, CDR2 ANQGSEA. This CDR3 is 16 amino acids long. CDR3 loop: CSVGPQVAVQYNEQFF. The CDR3 DNA sequence: TGCAGCGTTGGACCTCAGGTAGCGGTACAATACAATGAGCAGTTCTTC.

Many counts were recorded for this clone. This chain uses TRBV27 with TRBJ2-7; a possible D gene is TRBD2 (5 bases). The V gene's germline CDR1 is MNHEY and CDR2 SMNVEV (reference sequence). The CDR3 runs 15 residues. Trimming stripped 6 bases from V and 6 bases from J, with 21 bases between. The CDR3 protein is CASSPGAGGPTEQYF. DNA for the CDR3: TGTGCCAGCAGCCCCGGCGCAGGAGGTCCTACCGAGCAGTACTTC.

This clone was observed once. V gene TRBV28 combines with J gene TRBJ1-1; D is perhaps TRBD1 (5 bases). This CDR3 spans 14 amino acids. Germline CDR1 and CDR2: MDHEN and SYDVKM. V shed 2 bases and J shed 5 bases, with 12 bases lying between them. The CDR3 sequence: CASSLGRWGTEAFF. CDR3 sequence (DNA): TGTGCCAGCAGTTTAGGGAGGTGGGGGACTGAAGCTTTCTTT.

In nucleotides, the CDR3 is TGTGCCAGTAGTTCTAGCGGTGGAAGCACAGATACGCAGTATTTT. This translates into CASSSSGGSTDTQYF. The chain has TRBV19 and TRBJ2-3, with 7 bases that match TRBD2. CDR1 and CDR2 (germline): LNHDA, SQIVND (reference sequence). CDR3 length: 15 residues. V dropped 5 bases and J dropped 0; count of bases not matched to a gene: 5.

This clone was detected many times. The rearrangement uses TRBV4-2 and TRBJ2-1; D gene uncertain. The CDR3 spans 14 residues. Trimming stripped 3 bases from V and 5 bases from J, with 11 bases between. The germline V gene encodes CDR1 LGHNA and CDR2 YNFKEQ. The CDR3 protein is CASSHRGLNNEQFF. The CDR3 nucleotides are TGTGCCAGCAGCCATCGCGGATTGAACAATGAGCAGTTCTTC.

As regards this clone: Other DNA sequences of this sample code for an identical CDR3. The genes are TRBV5-1 and TRBJ2-7, with D possibly being TRBD1 (5 bases). The CDR3 spans 14 residues. Germline CDR1 SGHRS, CDR2 YFSETQ. Trimming pared 0 bases from V and 3 bases from J, leaving 10 bases between. The CDR3 sequence: CASSLGPGNYEQYF. The CDR3 bases are TGCGCCAGCAGCTTGGGTCCAGGGAACTACGAGCAGTACTTC. Looking up the rest from reference TRBV5-1 and TRBJ2-7 gives the full variable domain: KAGVTQTPRYLIKTRGQQVTLSCSPISGHRSVSWYQQTPGQGLQFLFEYFSETQRNKGNFPGRFSGRQFSNSRSEMNVSTLELGDSALYLCASSLGPGNYEQYFGPGTRLTVT.